This T cell receptor (beta chain) was found in a study of blood T cells in healthy people across ages. The CDR3 length is 14 residues. Trimming stripped 0 bases from V and 12 bases from J, with 15 bases between. CDR1 LGHNA and CDR2 YSLEER come from the germline V gene. With a J-beta primer mix and a sample-barcoded 5' primer, a second PCR ran 7 to 11 cycles. One entry per CDR3 protein, called by TCRdb with MiXCR from the 5' RACE reads. Of over 950,000 distinct CDR3 sequences listed, 30% to 40% are singletons. The gene calls are TRBV4-3 and TRBJ2-1; TRBD2 is a possible D gene (6 bases). This clonotype was obtained from a man aged 18 to 30 in good health. The material sequenced was blood. The CDR3 spells CASSQDSGDLVQFF. The CDR3 nucleotides read TGCGCCAGCAGCCAAGATTCGGGGGATTTGGTGCAGTTCTTC.